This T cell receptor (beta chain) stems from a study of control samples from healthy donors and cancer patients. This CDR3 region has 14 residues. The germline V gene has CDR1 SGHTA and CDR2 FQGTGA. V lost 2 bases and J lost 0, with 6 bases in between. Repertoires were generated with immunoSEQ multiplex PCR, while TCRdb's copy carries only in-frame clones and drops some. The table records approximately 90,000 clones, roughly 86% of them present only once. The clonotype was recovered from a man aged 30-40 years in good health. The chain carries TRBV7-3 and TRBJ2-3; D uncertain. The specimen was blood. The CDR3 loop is CASSLQSSTDTQYF. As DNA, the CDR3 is TGTGCCAGCAGCTTACAGTCCAGCACAGATACGCAGTATTTT. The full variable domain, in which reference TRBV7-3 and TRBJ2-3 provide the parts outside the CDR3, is GAGVSQTPSNKVTEKGKYVELRCDPISGHTALYWYRQSLGQGPEFLIYFQGTGAADDSGLPNDRFFAVRPEGSVSTLKIQRTERGDSAVYLCASSLQSSTDTQYFGPGTRLTVL.